One sample yielded the 18 T cell receptor beta chains listed below, sequenced in a study of response to subunit inactivated influenza vaccine. TCRdb passed the RT-PCR reads through MiXCR, listing each CDR3 protein once. The sample includes over 150,000 distinct CDR3 sequences, approximately 11% of them seen just once. The source was CD8+ T cells sorted from PBMCs, collected about 23 months after vaccination. The receptors here all came from a man in his fifties or sixties who received an inactivated influenza vaccine.

The chain has TRBV11-2 and TRBJ2-3; D is uncertain. Trimming stripped 5 bases from V and 4 bases from J, with 13 bases between. This CDR3 contains 14 residues. Germline CDR1 and CDR2: SGHAT and FQNNGV. CDR3 residues: CASSPIGYSDTQYF. DNA for the CDR3: TGTGCCAGCAGCCCAATCGGCTATTCAGATACGCAGTATTTT.

The chain employs TRBV29-1 and TRBJ2-3; 11 bases match TRBD2. Germline CDR1 reads SQVTM; CDR2 reads ANQGSEA. The J segment lost 2 bases and the V segment lost 3 bases, leaving 4 bases of the junction unmatched. This CDR3 region has 15 residues. The CDR3, as DNA: TGCAGCGTTGACGGGACTAGCGGTTACACAGATACGCAGTATTTT. This sequence encodes CSVDGTSGYTDTQYF.

On this clonotype: One base away lies a much larger clone, so this may be a sequencing read error. The chain combines TRBV7-8 with TRBJ1-2; TRBD1 might be the D (6 bases). The CDR3 is 13 residues long. V dropped 0 bases and J dropped 9 bases, with 11 bases sitting between them. In germline, CDR1 is SGHVS, CDR2 FQNEAQ. CDR3 DNA sequence: TGTGCCAGCAGCTTAGCTGCAGGGGATTGCTACACCTTC. This encodes CASSLAAGDCYTF.

This chain links TRBV7-8 with TRBJ2-5, with D perhaps assigned TRBD1 or TRBD2 (5 bases each). CDR3 length: 15 amino acids. Germline CDR1 SGHVS, CDR2 FQNEAQ. The germline V and J ends were trimmed by 2 bases and 0 bases, with 10 bases remaining between them. The CDR3 here is CASSLIGTDQETQYF. CDR3 DNA: TGTGCCAGCAGCTTAATTGGGACCGACCAAGAGACCCAGTACTTC.

The V and J genes are TRBV9 and TRBJ2-3; TRBD2 matches at 9 bases. The CDR3 has 14 residues. V was pared by 2 bases and J by 4 bases, with 2 bases of the junction left unmatched. CDR1 is SGDLS, CDR2 YYNGEE, per germline. CDR3 nucleotides: TGTGCCAGCAGCGTTGCGGGAGGGGCAGATACGCAGTATTTT. Translating it yields CASSVAGGADTQYF. The variable domain in full, with the rest retrieved from reference TRBV9 and TRBJ2-3, is DSGVTQTPKHLITATGQRVTLRCSPRSGDLSVYWYQQSLDQGLQFLIQYYNGEERAKGNILERFSAQQFPDLHSELNLSSLELGDSALYFCASSVAGGADTQYFGPGTRLTVL.

The sample holds a few counts of this clonotype. The V call is TRBV5-1, the J call TRBJ2-2; 11 bases are a match to TRBD2. V shed 0 bases, J shed 12 bases, and the junction held 7 bases outside the gene matches. The CDR3 is 15 amino acids. From germline, CDR1 is SGHRS and CDR2 YFSETQ. The CDR3 sequence: CASSLEGLAVGQLFF. The CDR3 DNA sequence: TGCGCCAGCAGCTTGGAGGGACTAGCGGTGGGGCAGCTGTTTTTT. Using reference TRBV5-1 and TRBJ2-2 for the parts outside the CDR3, the full variable domain is KAGVTQTPRYLIKTRGQQVTLSCSPISGHRSVSWYQQTPGQGLQFLFEYFSETQRNKGNFPGRFSGRQFSNSRSEMNVSTLELGDSALYLCASSLEGLAVGQLFFGEGSRLTVL.

This clonotype showed up just a few times. The chain has TRBV30 and TRBJ1-4; possibly TRBD1 for D (6 bases). V dropped 5 bases and J dropped 5 bases, with 15 bases sitting between them. Germline CDR1 reads GTSNPN; CDR2 reads SVGIG (reference sequence). This CDR3 is built from 14 residues. The CDR3 region is CAWRRGGWNEKLFF. In DNA form, the CDR3 reads TGTGCCTGGCGACGAGGGGGTTGGAATGAAAAACTGTTTTTT.

This clonotype was observed at least ten times. The CDR3 bases are TGTGCCAGTAGAGGACAGGGAGGCAATCAGCCCCAGCATTTT. It specifies CASRGQGGNQPQHF. J is TRBJ1-5 and V is TRBV19; 8 bases are a match to TRBD1. CDR3 length equals 14 residues. CDR1 is LNHDA, CDR2 SQIVND, per germline (reference sequence). The V gene end was trimmed by 6 bases and the J gene end by 2 bases; junction bases not matched to a gene: 3.

This clonotype was counted a few times. This chain uses TRBV20-1 with TRBJ2-7; 7 bases agree with TRBD1. The length of the CDR3 is 11 residues. The germline CDR1 and CDR2 sequences are DFQATT and SNEGSKA (reference sequence). V shed 3 bases, J shed 6 bases, and the junction held 2 bases outside the gene matches. CDR3 sequence reads: CSARAGGEQYF. The CDR3 bases are TGCAGTGCTAGGGCAGGGGGCGAGCAGTACTTC.

This clonotype was detected a few times. The rearrangement links TRBV9 to TRBJ2-3; TRBD1 matches at 8 bases. Germline V gives CDR1 SGDLS, CDR2 YYNGEE. The trim removed 0 bases at V and 4 bases at J, leaving 7 bases unmatched. The CDR3 has 16 residues. The CDR3 DNA is TGTGCCAGCAGCGTAGCGGCAGGGGGCTACCCAGATACGCAGTATTTT. It specifies CASSVAAGGYPDTQYF.

The rearrangement joins TRBV6-5 to TRBJ2-2; D unresolved. The CDR3 sequence is 17 residues long. The V end lost 0 bases, the J end lost 3 bases, and 14 bases lay between the germline ends. Per germline, CDR1 MNHEY and CDR2 SVGAGI. The CDR3 sequence: CASSYSTELLYTGELFF. CDR3 in DNA: TGTGCCAGCAGTTACTCGACGGAGCTCCTTTACACCGGGGAGCTGTTTTTT.

In its sample, this clonotype was seen a few times. The chain has TRBV4-3 and TRBJ2-6; tentatively, D is TRBD1 or TRBD2 (5 bases each). From germline, CDR1 is LGHNA and CDR2 YSLEER. V was shortened by 7 bases and J by 1 base, with 14 bases between the two germline ends. The CDR3 loop spans 16 amino acids. The DNA for the CDR3 is TGCGCCAGCACGCCCTCCTGGGGGTCTGGGGCCAACGTCCTGACTTTC. Protein sequence: CASTPSWGSGANVLTF.

This clonotype was seen a few times. V is TRBV5-6 and J is TRBJ2-1; D not certain. This CDR3 has 11 amino acids. The germline V gene encodes CDR1 SGHDT and CDR2 YYEEEE. V lost 2 bases and J 8 bases, leaving 5 bases between the germline ends. The CDR3 DNA reads as TGTGCCAGCAGCTTTGGCGATGAGCAGTTCTTC. Translated, it gives CASSFGDEQFF.

This clonotype was observed at least ten times. The rearrangement links TRBV29-1 to TRBJ2-1; 11 bases map to TRBD2. Germline assignment: CDR1 SQVTM and CDR2 ANQGSEA. Trimming took 8 bases from V and 1 from J; bases not matched to a gene: 7. The CDR3 runs to 15 residues. The CDR3 region is CSTILAGASYNEQFF. The CDR3 nucleotides read TGCAGCACAATACTAGCGGGAGCGTCCTACAATGAGCAGTTCTTC.

This chain joins TRBV7-6 and TRBJ2-1; D perhaps matches TRBD2 (6 bases). CDR1 is SGHVS, CDR2 FNYEAQ, per germline. This CDR3 contains 15 residues. V lost 3 bases and J lost 3, with 12 bases in between. The CDR3 DNA reads as TGTGCCAGCAGCTTGACCGGCGGGGTCTACAATGAGCAGTTCTTC. Translated, it gives CASSLTGGVYNEQFF.

This clonotype was recorded many times. The V gene is TRBV4-2, the J gene TRBJ2-7, with 15 bases identical to TRBD2. The germline CDR1 and CDR2 sequences are LGHNA and YNFKEQ. The CDR3 consists of 16 residues. V shed 4 bases, J shed 6 bases, and the junction held 7 bases outside the gene matches. The CDR3 sequence is CASSRTGLAGGGEQYF. The DNA for the CDR3 is TGTGCCAGCAGCCGTACGGGACTAGCGGGAGGAGGCGAGCAGTACTTC.

The J gene is TRBJ2-7, the V gene TRBV6-6; D not resolved. CDR1 and CDR2 (germline): MNHNY, SVGAGI (reference sequence). With 4 bases removed from V and 2 bases from J, the gap between germline ends came to 9 bases. This CDR3 region has 13 residues. CDR3 coding DNA: TGTGCCAGCAGTTTCGCACCGACCTACGAGCAGTACTTC. Amino acid sequence: CASSFAPTYEQYF.

At least ten counts were recorded for this clonotype. The chain carries TRBV7-2 and TRBJ2-2, with a tentative D call TRBD1 (5 bases). This CDR3 spans 15 amino acids. Germline CDR1 and CDR2: SGHTA and FQGNSA. V shed 2 bases and J shed 4 bases, with 11 bases lying between them. This CDR3 reads CASSLLAGITGELFF. CDR3 in DNA: TGTGCCAGCAGCTTACTCGCAGGGATCACCGGGGAGCTGTTTTTT.